A single sample gave rise to the 4 T cell receptor beta chains below, sequenced in a study of blood T cell repertoires in COVID-19. TCRdb's copy holds only in-frame clones and misses some; the assay was immunoSEQ multiplex PCR. The table lists tens of thousands of clones, approximately 70% of them singletons. Sample: peripheral blood. The receptors originated from a man aged 80 or over with acute or convalescent COVID-19.

This clone was seen a handful of times. The chain uses TRBV28 and TRBJ2-3; 8 bases line up with TRBD1. After removal of 3 bases from V and 4 bases from J, the junction contained 12 bases not matched to a gene. This CDR3 has 17 amino acids. CDR1 and CDR2 from the germline V gene are MDHEN and SYDVKM. Here the CDR3 reads CASSFRQGRRKPDTQYF. CDR3 DNA: TGTGCCAGCAGTTTTCGACAGGGGAGAAGAAAGCCAGATACGCAGTATTTT.

This chain joins TRBV21-1 and TRBJ2-3; the DNA was not compared with TRBD1, the D call given in the table. TRBV21-1 is termed a pseudogene. The CDR3 runs 15 residues. In DNA, the CDR3 is TGTGCCAGCAGTCGACAGGGGCCCCGCACAGATACGCAGTATTTT. It codes for CASSRQGPRTDTQYF.

The J gene is TRBJ1-4, the V gene TRBV27; no definite D call. CDR1 is MNHEY, CDR2 SMNVEV, per germline (reference sequence). The length of the CDR3 is 15 residues. Trimming pared 7 bases from V and 7 bases from J, leaving 19 bases between. The CDR3 reads CASKRSGNEGEKLFF. The CDR3 DNA reads as TGTGCCAGCAAACGTTCGGGGAACGAGGGTGAAAAACTGTTTTTT.

The chain is built from TRBV27 and TRBJ1-4; no clear D gene. The V and J ends lost 1 base and 0 bases respectively, with 18 bases between them. This CDR3 is built from 19 residues. Germline CDR1 is MNHEY and CDR2 is SMNVEV (reference sequence). The CDR3, as DNA: TGTGCCAGCAGTTTATTTTCGACATACTCATTCGCAACTAATGAAAAACTGTTTTTT. This sequence encodes CASSLFSTYSFATNEKLFF.